One sample yielded the 9 T cell receptor beta chains listed below, sequenced in a study of T cells in localized non-small cell lung cancer. TCRdb keeps only in-frame clones here, not all; method: immunoSEQ multiplex PCR. The sample has 75,000 to 85,000 clones; over 75% are singletons. The sample consisted of peripheral blood, taken before any cancer treatment. The receptors derive from a female donor older than 55 with stage I lung adenocarcinoma.

The gene calls are TRBV27 and TRBJ2-7; D ambiguous. Germline loops: CDR1 MNHEY, CDR2 SMNVEV (reference sequence). The CDR3 runs 15 residues. V dropped 5 bases and J dropped 0 bases, with 14 bases sitting between them. CDR3 bases: TGTGCCAGCAGTCTGAGTCTCTGGAGCTCCTACGAGCAGTACTTC. Its protein is CASSLSLWSSYEQYF.

The V gene is TRBV5-1, the J gene TRBJ1-6; TRBD1 matches at 8 bases. CDR1 and CDR2 from the germline V gene are SGHRS and YFSETQ. The CDR3 totals 14 residues. The junction had 3 bases not matched to a gene; V was cut back by 4 bases and J by 6 bases. CDR3: CASSKDRANSPLHF. CDR3 sequence (DNA): TGCGCCAGCAGCAAGGACAGGGCTAATTCACCCCTCCACTTT. Complete variable domain (other parts from reference TRBV5-1 and TRBJ1-6): KAGVTQTPRYLIKTRGQQVTLSCSPISGHRSVSWYQQTPGQGLQFLFEYFSETQRNKGNFPGRFSGRQFSNSRSEMNVSTLELGDSALYLCASSKDRANSPLHFGNGTRLTVT.

This chain joins TRBV5-6 and TRBJ2-7, with 11 bases fitting TRBD2. Trimming removed 1 base from V and 7 bases from J; junction bases left unmatched: 7. The length of the CDR3 is 15 residues. CDR1 is SGHDT, CDR2 YYEEEE, per germline. The CDR3, as DNA: TGTGCCAGCAGCTTGACGGCTAGCGGGGGGAGGGAGCAGTACTTC. Translating it yields CASSLTASGGREQYF. Drawing the rest from reference TRBV5-6 and TRBJ2-7, the complete variable domain is DAGVTQSPTHLIKTRGQQVTLRCSPKSGHDTVSWYQQALGQGPQFIFQYYEEEERQRGNFPDRFSGHQFPNYSSELNVNALLLGDSALYLCASSLTASGGREQYFGPGTRLTVT.

The chain recombines TRBV28 with TRBJ2-7, with a tentative D call TRBD2 (5 bases). V was clipped by 5 bases and J by 4 bases, with 9 bases between them. CDR3 length equals 12 residues. Germline values: CDR1 MDHEN, CDR2 SYDVKM. CDR3 sequence reads: CASSRRIYEQYF. The CDR3 nucleotides read TGTGCCAGCAGTCGGAGGATTTACGAGCAGTACTTC.

The V call is TRBV19, the J call TRBJ2-2, with 7 bases aligning to TRBD1. The germline gives CDR1 LNHDA, CDR2 SQIVND (reference sequence). V was pared by 6 bases and J by 2 bases, with 3 bases of the junction left unmatched. The CDR3 covers 14 residues. The CDR3 here is CASRGQRNTGELFF. CDR3 DNA sequence: TGTGCCAGTAGGGGACAGCGAAACACCGGGGAGCTGTTTTTT.

The rearrangement links TRBV23-1 to TRBJ1-2; TRBD1 is a possible D gene (5 bases). TRBV23-1 is an ORF, with its function uncertain. V was pared by 0 bases and J by 4 bases, with 9 bases between. The CDR3 extends over 14 amino acids. CDR3 region: CASSQSGGFYGYTF. CDR3 coding DNA: TGCGCCAGCAGTCAATCGGGGGGGTTCTATGGCTACACCTTC.

The chain employs TRBV9 and TRBJ2-2; no clear D gene. The germline V and J ends were trimmed by 0 bases and 0 bases, with 9 bases remaining between them. CDR3 size: 16 residues. Germline-derived CDR1 and CDR2 are SGDLS and YYNGEE. The CDR3 sequence: CASSVGGLANTGELFF. In DNA form, the CDR3 reads TGTGCCAGCAGCGTAGGGGGTCTCGCGAACACCGGGGAGCTGTTTTTT.

J is TRBJ2-5 and V is TRBV15; 8 nucleotides match TRBD2. The CDR3 extends over 16 amino acids. The ends lost 5 bases at V and 6 bases at J; junction bases unmatched: 14. Germline V gene lookup returns CDR1 LNHNV and CDR2 YYDKDF (reference sequence). The DNA for the CDR3 is TGTGCCACCAGCGTAGAGACTAGCGTAACGTTACAGACCCAGTACTTC. Its protein product is CATSVETSVTLQTQYF.

V is TRBV27 and J is TRBJ1-6; 9 nucleotides line up with TRBD1. V trimming: 4 bases; J trimming: 7 bases; junction bases outside the gene matches: 2. The CDR3 totals 14 residues. From germline, CDR1 is MNHEY and CDR2 SMNVEV (reference sequence). CDR3 bases: TGTGCCAGCAGTTGGGGACAGGGAAATTCACCCCTCCACTTT. It encodes CASSWGQGNSPLHF.